A single sample is the source of the 24 T cell receptor beta chains below, sequenced in a study of T cells in Graves' hyperthyroidism and ophthalmopathy. What was amplified from RNA transcripts were TCR beta CDR3 regions. With the HTBI primer set, the TCR CDR3 went through a first round of RT-PCR. TCRdb passed the multiplex PCR reads through MiXCR, listing each CDR3 protein once. The sample gives under 300,000 distinct CDR3 sequences, around 25% of which show up once; approximately 25% is in the top ten. The sample comprised blood. The receptors shown here come from a man aged 35 to 55 with Graves' hyperthyroidism that later progressed to Graves' ophthalmopathy.

This chain connects TRBV29-1 to TRBJ2-7; no reliable D call. CDR1 is SQVTM and CDR2 is ANQGSEA in the germline V gene. V lost 0 bases to trimming and J lost 3 bases, with 15 bases between them. The CDR3 has 15 residues. CDR3 residues: CSVEELTAEGYEQYF. The CDR3 DNA reads as TGCAGCGTTGAAGAACTGACCGCGGAAGGCTACGAGCAGTACTTC.

This clonotype was observed at least ten times. The gene calls are TRBV6-4 and TRBJ2-2; D gene ambiguous. Germline lookup yields CDR1 MRHNA and CDR2 SNTAGT. CDR3 size: 14 residues. V was cut by 5 bases and J by 0 bases, with 7 bases left in between. For the CDR3, the DNA is TGTGCCAGCAGTCCTGGTCCGAACACCGGGGAGCTGTTTTTT. Encoded protein: CASSPGPNTGELFF.

This clonotype showed up many times. Compared with germline, one end of the junction differs, possibly owing to a read error. The rearrangement joins TRBV15 to TRBJ2-7; 7 bases line up with TRBD2. The CDR3 runs 19 residues. CDR1 is LNHNV, CDR2 YYDKDF, per germline (reference sequence). CDR3 amino acids: CATSRDGRSGGSVSSEQYF. As DNA, the CDR3 is TGTGCCACCAGCAGAGATGGACGGTCTGGCGGGAGTGTCTCCTCCGAGCAGTACTTC.

The CDR3, as DNA: TGTGCCAGCAGACGGGACTTTAGCAATCAGCCCCAGCATTTT. Amino acid sequence: CASRRDFSNQPQHF. V and J are TRBV6-1 and TRBJ1-5, with D possibly TRBD1 on 5 matching bases. The CDR3 length is 14 residues. Looked up from germline, CDR1 is MNHNS and CDR2 is SASEGT. V was shortened by 6 bases and J by 0 bases, with 9 bases between the two germline ends.

This clonotype has just one count. The chain recombines TRBV6-1 with TRBJ1-1; D is possibly TRBD1 (5 bases). V shed 5 bases and J shed 5 bases, with 15 bases lying between them. Germline loops: CDR1 MNHNS, CDR2 SASEGT. CDR3 length equals 14 residues. In nucleotides, the CDR3 is TGTGCCAGCAGTCAAAGGGGACGGGGAACTGAAGCTTTCTTT. Its translation is CASSQRGRGTEAFF.

This clonotype has ten or more counts. This chain connects TRBV6-1 to TRBJ1-1, with unresolved D. The CDR3 spans 13 residues. The germline V and J ends were trimmed by 8 bases and 0 bases, with 10 bases remaining between them. CDR1 and CDR2 from the germline V gene are MNHNS and SASEGT. CDR3 region: CASVNAMNTEAFF. Here the CDR3 DNA reads TGTGCCAGCGTCAACGCCATGAACACTGAAGCTTTCTTT.

This clonotype appeared many times. The chain has TRBV19 and TRBJ1-1, with D perhaps matching TRBD1 (5 bases). Germline CDR1 and CDR2: LNHDA and SQIVND (reference sequence). The V end lost 9 bases, the J end lost 6 bases, and 17 bases lay between the germline ends. The CDR3 sequence is 13 residues long. The CDR3 DNA follows: TGTGCCAGCCAACCCGGTTTGGGGGCTGAAGCTTTCTTT. It codes for CASQPGLGAEAFF. The full variable domain, rest sourced from reference TRBV19 and TRBJ1-1, is DGGITQSPKYLFRKEGQNVTLSCEQNLNHDAMYWYRQDPGQGLRLIYYSQIVNDFQKGDIAEGYSVSREKKESFPLTVTSAQKNPTAFYLCASQPGLGAEAFFGQGTRLTVV.

This clonotype occurred many times. The chain combines TRBV29-1 with TRBJ2-7, with TRBD2 matching 8 bases. J gave up 3 bases and V 4 bases, and 8 bases lay outside the gene matches. The V gene's germline CDR1 is SQVTM and CDR2 ANQGSEA. The CDR3 contains 14 residues. As DNA, the CDR3 is TGCAGCGTTGCCCCCGCGGGAGGTAGCTACGAGCAGTACTTC. This sequence encodes CSVAPAGGSYEQYF.

The chain carries TRBV2 and TRBJ2-5; the match to TRBD2 covers 14 bases. CDR3 size: 16 residues. With V trimmed by 8 bases and J by 4 bases, 9 bases remained unmatched. The germline V gene has CDR1 SNHLY and CDR2 FYNNEI. The CDR3 reads CASAPGTSGSGETQYF. DNA for the CDR3: TGTGCCAGCGCACCCGGGACTAGCGGGAGTGGAGAGACCCAGTACTTC.

This clonotype showed up just a few times. The chain uses TRBV20-1 and TRBJ1-1, with D perhaps TRBD1 (5 bases). V dropped 5 bases and J dropped 5 bases, with 12 bases sitting between them. Germline V gene sequence: CDR1 DFQATT, CDR2 SNEGSKA (reference sequence). This CDR3 has 12 residues. CDR3 nucleotide sequence: TGCAGTGCTCCGTCCAAGGGGACTGAAGCTTTCTTT. Encoded protein: CSAPSKGTEAFF.

This clonotype was picked up many times. The rearrangement uses TRBV20-1 and TRBJ2-7; 7 bases are shared with TRBD2. V trimming: 0 bases; J trimming: 4 bases; junction bases outside the gene matches: 6. This CDR3 is built from 14 residues. The germline CDR1 and CDR2 sequences are DFQATT and SNEGSKA (reference sequence). Here the CDR3 DNA reads TGCAGTGCTAGAGATCTCAGCGGGAAGTACGAGCAGTACTTC. This codes for CSARDLSGKYEQYF.

In this sample, this clonotype turned up many times. V is TRBV30 and J is TRBJ2-2; 11 nucleotides agree with TRBD2. Germline CDR1 is GTSNPN and CDR2 is SVGIG (reference sequence). The CDR3 runs to 13 residues. V was clipped by 3 bases and J by 9 bases; unmatched bases: 3. In DNA form, the CDR3 reads TGTGCCTGGAGACTAGCGGGAGTTCGGGAGCTGTTTTTT. Residues: CAWRLAGVRELFF. Using reference TRBV30 and TRBJ2-2 for the parts outside the CDR3, the full variable domain is SQTIHQWPATLVQPVGSPLSLECTVEGTSNPNLYWYRQAAGRGLQLLFYSVGIGQISSEVPQNLSASRPQDRQFILSSKKLLLSDSGFYLCAWRLAGVRELFFGEGSRLTVL.

The V gene is TRBV18, the J gene TRBJ1-2; tentative D call: TRBD1 (6 bases). This CDR3 contains 13 residues. From germline, CDR1 is KGHSH and CDR2 LQKENI. The V end was cut by 5 bases, the J end by 8 bases, with 15 bases between. In nucleotides, the CDR3 is TGTGCCAGCTCAATCGAACAGGGTTTCGGCTACACCTTC. Protein: CASSIEQGFGYTF.

The CDR3 region is CASSPLGVGYTEAFF. The CDR3 DNA reads TGTGCCAGCAGCCCGTTGGGGGTCGGGTACACTGAAGCTTTCTTT. The chain recombines TRBV7-2 with TRBJ1-1; D possibly corresponds to TRBD1 (5 bases). V lost 5 bases and J lost 3, with 16 bases in between. The germline V gene encodes CDR1 SGHTA and CDR2 FQGNSA. The CDR3 loop spans 15 amino acids.

This clonotype was found many times. The chain carries TRBV5-1 and TRBJ1-1, with 7 nucleotides matching TRBD1. This CDR3 has 14 amino acids. Germline CDR1 SGHRS, CDR2 YFSETQ. J was trimmed by 6 bases and V by 4 bases; bases with no gene match: 9. CDR3 protein: CASSQPDRDSEAFF. Written as DNA, the CDR3 is TGCGCCAGCAGCCAACCCGACAGGGATTCTGAAGCTTTCTTT.

Only a few counts were recorded for this clonotype. The genes are TRBV28 and TRBJ1-1; 7 bases map to TRBD1. CDR3 size: 13 residues. Germline assignment: CDR1 MDHEN and CDR2 SYDVKM. V shed 8 bases and J 3 bases; nucleotides not matched to a gene: 6. The CDR3, as DNA: TGTGCCAGCCACAAAACAGGGGACACTGAAGCTTTCTTT. This encodes CASHKTGDTEAFF.

This clonotype occurred many times. This chain connects TRBV10-3 to TRBJ2-7; 9 positions match TRBD1. The V and J ends lost 5 bases and 2 bases, in that order; junction bases with no gene match: 7. Germline CDR1 reads ENHRY; CDR2 reads SYGVKD. This CDR3 spans 15 amino acids. CDR3 residues: CAISSGTGITYEQYF. DNA of the CDR3: TGTGCCATCAGTTCCGGGACAGGGATCACCTACGAGCAGTACTTC.

This clonotype was counted once. The V and J genes are TRBV7-3 and TRBJ2-5; the D is unclear. This CDR3 has 13 residues. The ends were cut back, 1 base at V and 5 bases at J, with 8 bases in the middle. Germline V gene lookup returns CDR1 SGHTA and CDR2 FQGTGA. The CDR3 coding sequence is TGTGCCAGCAGCTTAATGGACGAGGAGACCCAGTACTTC. This sequence encodes CASSLMDEETQYF.

This clonotype has more than one count but fewer than ten. The chain uses TRBV20-1 and TRBJ1-6; 11 bases are a match to TRBD1. Germline CDR1 and CDR2: DFQATT and SNEGSKA (reference sequence). The CDR3 has 14 residues. J was trimmed by 6 bases and V by 5 bases; bases with no gene match: 3. In DNA form, the CDR3 reads TGCAGTGCTGTGGACAGGGGGCTTAATTCACCCCTCCACTTT. Residues: CSAVDRGLNSPLHF.

Turning to this clonotype: Being one base from a much bigger clone, this may be a read error. This chain connects TRBV2 to TRBJ1-1; D is uncertain. This CDR3 is 13 amino acids long. Germline CDR1 is SNHLY and CDR2 is FYNNEI. In DNA, the CDR3 is TGTGCCAGCGAATTGACGGTGAACACTGAAGCTTCCTTT. The encoded protein is CASELTVNTEASF.

At least ten counts were recorded for this clonotype. The V call is TRBV19, the J call TRBJ2-5; a possible D gene is TRBD2 (5 bases). In germline, CDR1 is LNHDA, CDR2 SQIVND (reference sequence). The CDR3 sequence is 13 residues long. Trimming shortened V by 9 bases and J by 0 bases, and 11 bases separated the two germline ends. CDR3 nucleotides: TGTGCCAGCGGGGAATCCGACCAAGAGACCCAGTACTTC. As protein: CASGESDQETQYF.

This clonotype was counted at least ten times. The rearrangement joins TRBV12-3 or TRBV12-4 to TRBJ2-7; D is unresolved. CDR3 size: 13 residues. The V and J ends lost 0 bases and 4 bases respectively, with 7 bases between them. The CDR3 protein is CASSLADGYEQYF. The DNA for the CDR3 is TGTGCCAGCAGTTTAGCAGATGGATACGAGCAGTACTTC.

V gene TRBV6-5 combines with J gene TRBJ2-7; D call uncertain. V dropped 5 bases and J dropped 0 bases, with 11 bases sitting between them. The length of the CDR3 is 14 residues. Germline CDR1 MNHEY, CDR2 SVGAGI. The CDR3 nucleotides are TGTGCCAGCAGTACTTACTTAGACTCCTACGAGCAGTACTTC. Translated, it gives CASSTYLDSYEQYF.

This clonotype was detected ten times or more. This chain joins TRBV10-1 and TRBJ1-1; no clear D gene. There are 14 residues in the CDR3. V lost 6 bases to trimming and J lost 1 base, with 12 bases between them. Germline assignment: CDR1 WNHNN and CDR2 SYGVQD (reference sequence). CDR3 DNA: TGCGCCAGCAGCCATGGACGGAAGAACACTGAAGCTTTCTTT. Translating gives CASSHGRKNTEAFF.